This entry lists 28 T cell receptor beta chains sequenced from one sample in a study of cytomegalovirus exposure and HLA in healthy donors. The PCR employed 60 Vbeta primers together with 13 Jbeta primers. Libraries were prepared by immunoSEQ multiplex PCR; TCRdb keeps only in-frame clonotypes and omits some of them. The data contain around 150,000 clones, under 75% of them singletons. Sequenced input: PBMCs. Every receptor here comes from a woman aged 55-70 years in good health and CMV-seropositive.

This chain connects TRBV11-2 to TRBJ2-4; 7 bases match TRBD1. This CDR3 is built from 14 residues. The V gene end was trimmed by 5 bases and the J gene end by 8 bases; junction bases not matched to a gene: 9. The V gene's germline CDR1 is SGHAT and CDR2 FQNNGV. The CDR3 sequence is CASSQRTGWDIQYF. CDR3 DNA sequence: TGTGCCAGCAGCCAAAGGACAGGATGGGACATTCAGTACTTC.

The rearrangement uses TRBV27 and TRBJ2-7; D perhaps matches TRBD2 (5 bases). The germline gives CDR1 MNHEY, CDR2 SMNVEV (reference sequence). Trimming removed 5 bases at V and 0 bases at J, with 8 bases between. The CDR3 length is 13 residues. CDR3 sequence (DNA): TGTGCCAGCAGTATCCGGGACTCCTACGAGCAGTACTTC. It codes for CASSIRDSYEQYF.

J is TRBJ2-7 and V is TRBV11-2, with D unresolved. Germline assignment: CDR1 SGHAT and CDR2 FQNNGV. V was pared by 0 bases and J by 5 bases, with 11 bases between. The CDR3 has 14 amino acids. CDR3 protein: CASSLDPGADEQYF. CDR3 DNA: TGTGCCAGCAGCTTAGATCCTGGTGCGGACGAGCAGTACTTC.

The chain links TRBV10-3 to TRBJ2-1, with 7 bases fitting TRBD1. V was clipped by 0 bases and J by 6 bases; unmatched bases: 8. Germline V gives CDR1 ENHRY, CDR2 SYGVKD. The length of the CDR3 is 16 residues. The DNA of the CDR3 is TGTGCCATCAGTGAGTCGGTGGGACAGCCTTCCAATGAGCAGTTCTTC. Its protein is CAISESVGQPSNEQFF.

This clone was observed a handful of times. Here the CDR3 DNA reads TGTGCCAGCCACGCCGCCGACACAGCTGAAGCTTTCTTT. This codes for CASHAADTAEAFF. This chain links TRBV28 with TRBJ1-1; unclear D gene. The V gene lost 8 bases and the J gene lost 6 bases, with 16 bases spanning the gap. The CDR3 contains 13 residues. Germline assignment: CDR1 MDHEN and CDR2 SYDVKM.

The DNA for the CDR3 is TGTGCCAGCAGTAGTACCCCTTACAATGAGCAGTTCTTC. Translated, it gives CASSSTPYNEQFF. The genes are TRBV9 and TRBJ2-1; D gene unclear. The CDR3 spans 13 residues. Germline V CDR1 and CDR2: SGDLS, YYNGEE. Trimming took 5 bases from V and 4 from J, leaving 10 bases between them.

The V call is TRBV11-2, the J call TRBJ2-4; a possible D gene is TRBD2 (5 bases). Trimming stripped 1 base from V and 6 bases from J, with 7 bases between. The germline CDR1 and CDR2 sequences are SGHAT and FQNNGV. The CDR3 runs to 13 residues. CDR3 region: CASSLVSGNIQYF. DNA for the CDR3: TGTGCCAGCAGCTTAGTCAGCGGAAACATTCAGTACTTC.

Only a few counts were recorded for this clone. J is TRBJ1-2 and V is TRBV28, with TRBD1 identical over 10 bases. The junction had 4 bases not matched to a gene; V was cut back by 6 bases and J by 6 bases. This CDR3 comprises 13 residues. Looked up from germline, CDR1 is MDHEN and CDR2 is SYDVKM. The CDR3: CASRPGTGDGYTF. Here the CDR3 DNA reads TGTGCCAGCAGACCCGGGACAGGGGATGGCTACACCTTC.

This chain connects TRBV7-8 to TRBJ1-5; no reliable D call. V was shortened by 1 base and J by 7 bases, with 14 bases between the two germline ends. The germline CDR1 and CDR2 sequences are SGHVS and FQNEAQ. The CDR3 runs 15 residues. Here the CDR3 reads CASSLGFGVVQPQHF. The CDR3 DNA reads TGTGCCAGCAGCTTAGGGTTCGGGGTGGTGCAGCCCCAGCATTTT.

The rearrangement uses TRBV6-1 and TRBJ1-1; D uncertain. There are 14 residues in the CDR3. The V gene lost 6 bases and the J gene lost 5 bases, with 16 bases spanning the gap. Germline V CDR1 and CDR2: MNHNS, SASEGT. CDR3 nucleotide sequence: TGTGCCAGCAGACAGCCCCCGGGATCTACTGAAGCTTTCTTT. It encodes CASRQPPGSTEAFF.

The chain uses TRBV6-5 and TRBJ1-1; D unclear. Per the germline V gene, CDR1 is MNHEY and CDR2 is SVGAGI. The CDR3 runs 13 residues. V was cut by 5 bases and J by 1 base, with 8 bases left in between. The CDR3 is CASSGRWNTEAFF. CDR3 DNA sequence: TGTGCCAGCAGTGGCAGATGGAACACTGAAGCTTTCTTT.

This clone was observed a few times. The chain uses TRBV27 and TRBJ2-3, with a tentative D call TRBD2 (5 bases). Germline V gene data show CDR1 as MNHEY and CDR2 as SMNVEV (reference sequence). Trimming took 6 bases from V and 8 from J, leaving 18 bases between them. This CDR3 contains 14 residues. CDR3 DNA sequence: TGTGCCAGCAGGATTCGGACTGATATGGGTACGCAGTATTTT. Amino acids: CASRIRTDMGTQYF.

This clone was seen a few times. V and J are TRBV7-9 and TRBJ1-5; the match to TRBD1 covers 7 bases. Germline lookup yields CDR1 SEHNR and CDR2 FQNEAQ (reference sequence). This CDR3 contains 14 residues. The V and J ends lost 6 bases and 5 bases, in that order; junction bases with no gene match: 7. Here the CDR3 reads CASSSTGDYQPQHF. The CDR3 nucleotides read TGTGCCAGCAGTTCTACAGGGGATTATCAGCCCCAGCATTTT.

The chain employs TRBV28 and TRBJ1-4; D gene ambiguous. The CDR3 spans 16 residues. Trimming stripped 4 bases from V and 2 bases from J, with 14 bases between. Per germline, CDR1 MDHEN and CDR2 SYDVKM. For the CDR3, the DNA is TGTGCCAGCAGTTCCGCTCACAGTTCGACTAATGAAAAACTGTTTTTT. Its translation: CASSSAHSSTNEKLFF.

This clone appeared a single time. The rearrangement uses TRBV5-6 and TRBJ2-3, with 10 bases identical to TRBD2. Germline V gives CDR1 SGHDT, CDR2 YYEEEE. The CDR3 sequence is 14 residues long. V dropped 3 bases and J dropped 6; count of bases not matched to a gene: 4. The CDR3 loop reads CASSSLAGSDTQYF. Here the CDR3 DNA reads TGTGCCAGCAGCTCACTAGCGGGAAGTGATACGCAGTATTTT. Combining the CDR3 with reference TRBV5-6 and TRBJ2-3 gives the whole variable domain DAGVTQSPTHLIKTRGQQVTLRCSPKSGHDTVSWYQQALGQGPQFIFQYYEEEERQRGNFPDRFSGHQFPNYSSELNVNALLLGDSALYLCASSSLAGSDTQYFGPGTRLTVL.

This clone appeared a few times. As DNA, the CDR3 is TGTGCCAGCAGTTATAGGAGCGGGAGCACAGATACGCAGTATTTT. This sequence encodes CASSYRSGSTDTQYF. The chain combines TRBV6-6 with TRBJ2-3; the D gene is possibly TRBD2 (6 bases). Trimming removed 3 bases at V and 0 bases at J, with 10 bases between. CDR3 length: 15 residues. Germline assignment: CDR1 MNHNY and CDR2 SVGAGI (reference sequence).

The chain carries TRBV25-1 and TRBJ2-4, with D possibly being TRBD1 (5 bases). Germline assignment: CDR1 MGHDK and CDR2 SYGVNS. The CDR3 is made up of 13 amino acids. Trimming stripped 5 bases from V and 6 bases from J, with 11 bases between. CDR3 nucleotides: TGTGCCAGCAGTTCTGACAGTTCAAACATTCAGTACTTC. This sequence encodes CASSSDSSNIQYF.

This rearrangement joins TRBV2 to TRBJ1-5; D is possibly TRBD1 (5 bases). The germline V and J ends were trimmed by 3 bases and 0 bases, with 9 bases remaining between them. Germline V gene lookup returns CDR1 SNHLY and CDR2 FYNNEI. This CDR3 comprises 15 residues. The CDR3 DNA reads TGTGCCAGCAGTGATGGGCAGGGTAGCAATCAGCCCCAGCATTTT. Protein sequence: CASSDGQGSNQPQHF.

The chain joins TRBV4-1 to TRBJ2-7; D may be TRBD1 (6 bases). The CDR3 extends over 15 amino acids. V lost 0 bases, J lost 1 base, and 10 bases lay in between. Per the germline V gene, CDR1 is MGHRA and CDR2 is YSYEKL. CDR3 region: CASSQDQGQSYEQYF. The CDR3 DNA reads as TGCGCCAGCAGCCAAGATCAAGGACAGTCCTACGAGCAGTACTTC.

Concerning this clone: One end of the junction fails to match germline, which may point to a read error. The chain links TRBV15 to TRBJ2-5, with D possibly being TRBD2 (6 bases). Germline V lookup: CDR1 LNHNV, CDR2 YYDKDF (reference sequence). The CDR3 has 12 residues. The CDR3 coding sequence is TGTGCCACCAGCAGAGATGGGCGGGATAGCCACTTC. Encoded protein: CATSRDGRDSHF.

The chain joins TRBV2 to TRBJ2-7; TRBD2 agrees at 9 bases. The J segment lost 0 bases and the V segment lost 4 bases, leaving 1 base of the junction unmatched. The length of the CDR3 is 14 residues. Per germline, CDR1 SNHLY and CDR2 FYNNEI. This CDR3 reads CASSGLADSYEQYF. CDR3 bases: TGTGCCAGCAGTGGACTAGCGGACTCCTACGAGCAGTACTTC.

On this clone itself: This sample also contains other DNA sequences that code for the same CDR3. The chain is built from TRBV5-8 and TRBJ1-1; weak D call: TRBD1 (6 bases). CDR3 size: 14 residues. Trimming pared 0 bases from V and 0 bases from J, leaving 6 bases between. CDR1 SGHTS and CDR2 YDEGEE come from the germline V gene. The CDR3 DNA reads TGTGCCAGCAGCTTGGGGACAGTGAACACTGAAGCTTTCTTT. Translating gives CASSLGTVNTEAFF.

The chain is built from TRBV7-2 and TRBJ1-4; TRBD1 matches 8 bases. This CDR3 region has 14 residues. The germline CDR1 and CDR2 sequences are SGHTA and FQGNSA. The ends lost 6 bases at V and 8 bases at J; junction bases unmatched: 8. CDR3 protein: CASSFQGAGEKLFF. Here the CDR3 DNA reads TGTGCCAGCAGTTTCCAGGGGGCGGGCGAAAAACTGTTTTTT.

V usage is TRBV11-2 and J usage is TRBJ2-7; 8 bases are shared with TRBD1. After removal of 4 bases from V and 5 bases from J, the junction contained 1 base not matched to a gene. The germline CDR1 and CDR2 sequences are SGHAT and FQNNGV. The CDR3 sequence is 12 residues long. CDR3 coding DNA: TGTGCCAGCAGCTCACAGGGGGACGAGCAGTACTTC. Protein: CASSSQGDEQYF.

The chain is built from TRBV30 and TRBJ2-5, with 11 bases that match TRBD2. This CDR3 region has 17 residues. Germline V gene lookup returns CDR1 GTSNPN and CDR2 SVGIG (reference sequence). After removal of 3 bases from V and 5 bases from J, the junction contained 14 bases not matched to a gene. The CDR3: CAWSAGATSGSAETQYF. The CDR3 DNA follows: TGTGCCTGGAGCGCCGGAGCCACTAGCGGGAGTGCGGAGACCCAGTACTTC.

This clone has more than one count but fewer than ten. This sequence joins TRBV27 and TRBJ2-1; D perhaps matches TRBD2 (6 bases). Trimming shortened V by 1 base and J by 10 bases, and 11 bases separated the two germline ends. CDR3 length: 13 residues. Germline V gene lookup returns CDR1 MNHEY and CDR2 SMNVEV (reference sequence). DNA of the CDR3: TGTGCCAGCAGTTTATGGGCGGCGGGAGAGCAGTTCTTC. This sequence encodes CASSLWAAGEQFF.

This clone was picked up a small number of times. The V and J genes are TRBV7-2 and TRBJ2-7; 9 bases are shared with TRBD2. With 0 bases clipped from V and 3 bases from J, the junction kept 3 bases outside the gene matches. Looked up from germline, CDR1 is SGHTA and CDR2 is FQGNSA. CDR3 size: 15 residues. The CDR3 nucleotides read TGTGCCAGCAGCTTAGCTAGCGGGGGAGTCTACGAGCAGTACTTC. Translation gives CASSLASGGVYEQYF.

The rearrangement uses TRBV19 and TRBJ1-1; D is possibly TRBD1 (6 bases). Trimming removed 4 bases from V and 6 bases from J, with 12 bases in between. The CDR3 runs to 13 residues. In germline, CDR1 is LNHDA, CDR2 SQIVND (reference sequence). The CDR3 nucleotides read TGTGCCAGTAGTACTACAGGGCCCTCTGAAGCTTTCTTT. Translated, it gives CASSTTGPSEAFF.